What follows describes a single T cell receptor beta chain. These data come from a study of blood T cell repertoires in COVID-19. In the study overall: From T cells, B-cell-depleted T cells, or PBMCs came the material, which was cDNA or gDNA.

Recruitment covered roughly 22 US areas and drew participants whose ages spanned about 18 to 90 years. The protocol was immunoSEQ multiplex PCR, while the TCRdb copy is restricted to in-frame clones and leaves out a portion. The repertoire consists of a few hundred thousand clones, with approximately 87% occurring once and the leading ten covering approximately 9.3%. The germline gives CDR1 LGHNA, CDR2 YNFKEQ. This CDR3 is built from 16 residues. V dropped 2 bases and J dropped 6; count of bases not matched to a gene: 7. The chain recombines TRBV4-2 with TRBJ2-4, with TRBD2 matching over 10 bases. Specimen: PBMCs or T cells enriched from blood (not recorded which). The source is a woman in her forties or fifties who had recovered from COVID-19. CDR3 in DNA: TGTGCCAGCAGCCAAATGAGCGGGGGGGCCGGAAACATTCAGTACTTC. This gives the protein CASSQMSGGAGNIQYF.